This is a list of T cell receptor beta chains from one sample in a study of human T cells and chemical hapten exposure. TCRdb reanalysed the RACE reads using MiXCR and keeps one entry per CDR3 protein. Here the sample spans approximately 86,000 distinct CDR3 sequences, approximately 11% being singletons. The sample consisted of whole blood, taken in connection with sensitization to the hapten diphenylcyclopropenone (DPC). These receptors were taken from a woman between 25 and 40 years old with alopecia areata. Some clones in this sample may be carry-over from other donors' samples. CDR3s include the opening cysteine and the closing phenylalanine or tryptophan. Each record gives: V gene, J gene, clone size, D gene, CDR3 DNA, CDR3 protein. The D gene is left open where the match is weak. Clone size, where shown, is once, few, many, or a class for clones that have expanded.

v_call: TRBV7-2
j_call: TRBJ1-2
clone_size: many
d_call: TRBD1
cdr3_nt: TGTGCCAGCAGCCGAGCGGGTGACAGGGCAAATGGGAACTATGGCTACACCTTC
cdr3_aa: CASSRAGDRANGNYGYTF

v_call: TRBV28
j_call: TRBJ2-1
clone_size: .
d_call: TRBD1
cdr3_nt: TGTGCCAGCAACCCGGGGACAGCTTTCCCCTACAATGAGCAGTTCTTC
cdr3_aa: CASNPGTAFPYNEQFF

v_call: TRBV5-1
j_call: TRBJ1-1
clone_size: .
d_call: .
cdr3_nt: TGCGCCAGCAGCCCGGGGGGGGCGAACACTGAAGCTTTCTTT
cdr3_aa: CASSPGGANTEAFF

v_call: TRBV7-9
j_call: TRBJ2-5
clone_size: many
d_call: .
cdr3_nt: TGTGCCAGCAGCCGTGTCGGAGAGACCCAGTACTTC
cdr3_aa: CASSRVGETQYF

v_call: TRBV6-5
j_call: TRBJ1-2
clone_size: .
d_call: TRBD1
cdr3_nt: TGTGCCAGCAGTTCCTGGACAGGCCCAAACTATGGCTACACCTTC
cdr3_aa: CASSSWTGPNYGYTF

v_call: TRBV7-2
j_call: TRBJ1-1
clone_size: .
d_call: .
cdr3_nt: TGTGCCAGCAGCCTGTGGGGCGGGGGTCGAATAGGCGGCACTGAAGCTTTCTTT
cdr3_aa: CASSLWGGGRIGGTEAFF

v_call: TRBV15
j_call: TRBJ1-2
clone_size: many
d_call: TRBD1
cdr3_nt: TGTGCCACCAGCGAACCAGACAGGGGAAATTATGGCTACACCTTC
cdr3_aa: CATSEPDRGNYGYTF

v_call: TRBV25-1
j_call: TRBJ2-4
clone_size: .
d_call: TRBD1
cdr3_nt: TGTGCCAGCAGTGAGCGACAGGGGTGGCAAAACATTCAGTACTTC
cdr3_aa: CASSERQGWQNIQYF

v_call: TRBV28
j_call: TRBJ2-4
clone_size: .
d_call: .
cdr3_nt: TGTGCCAGCAGTTGGGCCTCAGCCAAAAACATTCAGTACTTC
cdr3_aa: CASSWASAKNIQYF

v_call: TRBV6-2/TRBV6-3
j_call: TRBJ2-5
clone_size: many
d_call: .
cdr3_nt: TGTGCCAGCAGTTACGGGACCAGGGTCTACCAAGAGACCCAGTACTTC
cdr3_aa: CASSYGTRVYQETQYF

v_call: TRBV5-1
j_call: TRBJ2-7
clone_size: .
d_call: .
cdr3_nt: TGCGCCAGCAGCTTCTCCCAAGATGTCAGCGAGCAGTACTTC
cdr3_aa: CASSFSQDVSEQYF

v_call: TRBV29-1
j_call: TRBJ2-7
clone_size: many
d_call: TRBD1
cdr3_nt: TGCAGCGTTTATGGGCAGGGGGCGTACGAGCAGTACTTC
cdr3_aa: CSVYGQGAYEQYF

v_call: TRBV6-5
j_call: TRBJ1-1
clone_size: many
d_call: TRBD1
cdr3_nt: TGTGCCAGCAACCCGTCAGGGGGGATTGAAGCTTTCTTT
cdr3_aa: CASNPSGGIEAFF

v_call: TRBV11-2
j_call: TRBJ2-4
clone_size: .
d_call: .
cdr3_nt: TGTGCCAGCAACAACAGGGGGGGAAGAGCCAAAAACATTCAGTACTTC
cdr3_aa: CASNNRGGRAKNIQYF

v_call: TRBV5-1
j_call: TRBJ1-2
clone_size: few
d_call: .
cdr3_nt: TGCGCCAGCAGGGCCGGGACCCCAAACTATGGCTACACCTTC
cdr3_aa: CASRAGTPNYGYTF

v_call: TRBV12-5
j_call: TRBJ2-3
clone_size: many
d_call: .
cdr3_nt: TGTGCTAGTGGTCCCCGGATAGGGAGCTTGGGCACAGATACGCAGTATTTT
cdr3_aa: CASGPRIGSLGTDTQYF

v_call: TRBV28
j_call: TRBJ1-1
clone_size: few
d_call: .
cdr3_nt: TGTGCCAGCAGTTTTGCGGGGGGTACTGAAGCTTTCTTT
cdr3_aa: CASSFAGGTEAFF

v_call: TRBV7-2
j_call: TRBJ1-2
clone_size: many
d_call: .
cdr3_nt: TGTGCCAGCAGCCACGCGCGGGGTTACTATGGCTACACCTTC
cdr3_aa: CASSHARGYYGYTF

v_call: TRBV29-1
j_call: TRBJ2-1
clone_size: many
d_call: .
cdr3_nt: TGCAGCGTCGATAAACCATCCTTGCTTTACAATGAGCAGTTCTTC
cdr3_aa: CSVDKPSLLYNEQFF

v_call: TRBV7-9
j_call: TRBJ2-6
clone_size: many
d_call: .
cdr3_nt: TGTGCCAGCAGCTTGAGGGCTCTAGGCGGGACAGTCAAAACCTCTGGGGCCAACGTCCTGACTTTC
cdr3_aa: CASSLRALGGTVKTSGANVLTF

v_call: TRBV29-1
j_call: TRBJ2-1
clone_size: many
d_call: TRBD1
cdr3_nt: TGCAGCGTTGAAGTGGGGACAGGGGGATCCTCTGAGCAGTTCTTC
cdr3_aa: CSVEVGTGGSSEQFF

v_call: TRBV7-6
j_call: TRBJ1-5
clone_size: many
d_call: .
cdr3_nt: TGTGCCAGCAGCTTAGCAGGAGGTGAGGATCAGCCCCAGCATTTT
cdr3_aa: CASSLAGGEDQPQHF

v_call: TRBV3-1
j_call: TRBJ1-1
clone_size: many
d_call: TRBD1
cdr3_nt: TGTGCCAGCAGCCCCCCGACAGGGAGGACTGAAGCTTTCTTT
cdr3_aa: CASSPPTGRTEAFF

v_call: TRBV2
j_call: TRBJ1-6
clone_size: .
d_call: .
cdr3_nt: TGTGCCAGCGGCGGAACGAAAGGCACCTATAATTCACCCCTCCACTTT
cdr3_aa: CASGGTKGTYNSPLHF

v_call: TRBV27
j_call: TRBJ2-1
clone_size: many
d_call: .
cdr3_nt: TGTGCCGGATGCTACAATGAGCAGTTCTTC
cdr3_aa: CAGCYNEQFF

v_call: TRBV27
j_call: TRBJ2-7
clone_size: .
d_call: TRBD2
cdr3_nt: TGTGCCAGCAGCCCGGCTATGGCGGGAGTGGTCCACGAGCAGAACTTC
cdr3_aa: CASSPAMAGVVHEQNF

v_call: TRBV29-1
j_call: TRBJ2-2
clone_size: many
d_call: TRBD1
cdr3_nt: TGCAGCGTTGAAGAAGGAGGACAGGCGGACACCGGGGAGCTGTTTTTT
cdr3_aa: CSVEEGGQADTGELFF

v_call: TRBV30
j_call: TRBJ2-7
clone_size: few
d_call: .
cdr3_nt: TGTGCCTGGAGGCTCCAGGGAGTTTACGAGCAGTACTTC
cdr3_aa: CAWRLQGVYEQYF

v_call: TRBV6-2/TRBV6-3
j_call: TRBJ1-1
clone_size: many
d_call: .
cdr3_nt: TGTGCCAGCAGTTACCGAGAGCGCGGGACTGAAGCTTTCTTT
cdr3_aa: CASSYRERGTEAFF

v_call: TRBV29-1
j_call: TRBJ2-7
clone_size: many
d_call: .
cdr3_nt: TGCAGCGTTAAAAGCGGATACGAGCAGTACTTC
cdr3_aa: CSVKSGYEQYF

v_call: TRBV28
j_call: TRBJ1-1
clone_size: many
d_call: .
cdr3_nt: TGTGCCAGCAGTTTATCCGGAGCGGGTGACACTGAAGCTTTCTTT
cdr3_aa: CASSLSGAGDTEAFF

v_call: TRBV19
j_call: TRBJ2-5
clone_size: few
d_call: .
cdr3_nt: TGTGCCAGTAGTCCCCCAGAGTTAGAGACCCAGTACTTC
cdr3_aa: CASSPPELETQYF

v_call: TRBV2
j_call: TRBJ1-2
clone_size: .
d_call: .
cdr3_nt: TGTGCCAGCAGTGAAGAACGGACAGCACTCTATGGCTACACCTTC
cdr3_aa: CASSEERTALYGYTF

v_call: TRBV6-2/TRBV6-3
j_call: TRBJ2-1
clone_size: few
d_call: .
cdr3_nt: TGTGCCAGCAGTCGGACAGAGTACAATGAGCAGTTCTTC
cdr3_aa: CASSRTEYNEQFF

v_call: TRBV5-4
j_call: TRBJ1-2
clone_size: few
d_call: TRBD1
cdr3_nt: TGTGCCAGCAGGAGGACAGGGGGCGGTAACTATGGCTACACCTTC
cdr3_aa: CASRRTGGGNYGYTF

v_call: TRBV12-3/TRBV12-4
j_call: TRBJ2-1
clone_size: .
d_call: TRBD2
cdr3_nt: TGTGCCAGCAGTTTCGGGGGGACGAGCTCCTACAATGAGCAGTTCTTC
cdr3_aa: CASSFGGTSSYNEQFF

v_call: TRBV24-1
j_call: TRBJ1-1
clone_size: few
d_call: .
cdr3_nt: TGTGCCACCAGAGACGGACTTAACACTGAAGCTTTCTTT
cdr3_aa: CATRDGLNTEAFF

v_call: TRBV28
j_call: TRBJ2-1
clone_size: .
d_call: .
cdr3_nt: TGTGCCAGCAGTTTAAAGGGCTACAATGAGCAGTTCTTC
cdr3_aa: CASSLKGYNEQFF

v_call: TRBV5-1
j_call: TRBJ2-6
clone_size: many
d_call: .
cdr3_nt: TGCGCCAGCAGCTTGGAGGGGTCCGGGGCCAACGTCCTGACTTTC
cdr3_aa: CASSLEGSGANVLTF

v_call: TRBV12-3/TRBV12-4
j_call: TRBJ2-2
clone_size: many
d_call: .
cdr3_nt: TGTGCCAGCGGCCCCTGGGGGGACACCTACACCGGGGAGCTGTTTTTT
cdr3_aa: CASGPWGDTYTGELFF

v_call: TRBV29-1
j_call: TRBJ1-1
clone_size: many
d_call: TRBD1
cdr3_nt: TGCAGCTCAGGGGGCACGAACACTGAAGCTTTCTTT
cdr3_aa: CSSGGTNTEAFF

v_call: TRBV28
j_call: TRBJ2-7
clone_size: .
d_call: TRBD2
cdr3_nt: TGTGCCAGCAGTTTAAGTGTAGCGGGAGGCATGTACGTAGAGCAGTACTTC
cdr3_aa: CASSLSVAGGMYVEQYF

v_call: TRBV6-2/TRBV6-3
j_call: TRBJ1-4
clone_size: .
d_call: .
cdr3_nt: TGTGCCAGCAGTCCAGAGACAACTAATGAAAAACTGTTTTTT
cdr3_aa: CASSPETTNEKLFF

v_call: TRBV5-1
j_call: TRBJ1-1
clone_size: many
d_call: TRBD1
cdr3_nt: TGCGCCAGCAGCGTTAAGACAGGGGCTGAAGCTTTCTTT
cdr3_aa: CASSVKTGAEAFF

v_call: TRBV28
j_call: TRBJ2-2
clone_size: many
d_call: .
cdr3_nt: TGTGCCAGCATGAAGACCTTCACGGGGGAGCTGTTTTTT
cdr3_aa: CASMKTFTGELFF

v_call: TRBV30
j_call: TRBJ2-1
clone_size: many
d_call: TRBD2
cdr3_nt: TGTGCCTGGAGTGTACTGGGACTAGAAGTCGATGAGCAGTTCTTC
cdr3_aa: CAWSVLGLEVDEQFF